This T cell receptor (beta chain) was profiled in a study of cytomegalovirus exposure and HLA in healthy donors. Study background: Later analysis reported that the 95 to 150 validation repertoires shared the platform of the 650 to 700 first-cohort repertoires.

Details on this clone: What it binds is unknown.

The length of the CDR3 is 15 residues. From germline, CDR1 is SGHRS and CDR2 YFSETQ. V was clipped by 5 bases and J by 0 bases, with 9 bases between them. This table comes from immunoSEQ multiplex PCR, and its TCRdb copy is limited to in-frame clones, with some not included. The sample includes around 60,000 clones, more than 80% of them seen just once. Findings of the study overall: Cytomegalovirus association was assigned to about 150 TCR beta chains. Rare TCR sequences dominated, though some public TCRs recurred in many donors.

The sample comprised PBMCs. The chain joins TRBV5-1 to TRBJ2-6; D is uncertain. This TCR was recovered from a young man in good health and CMV-seronegative. The CDR3 bases are TGCGCCAGCAGGATGGGCCTCTCTGGGGCCAACGTCCTGACTTTC. Translation: CASRMGLSGANVLTF.